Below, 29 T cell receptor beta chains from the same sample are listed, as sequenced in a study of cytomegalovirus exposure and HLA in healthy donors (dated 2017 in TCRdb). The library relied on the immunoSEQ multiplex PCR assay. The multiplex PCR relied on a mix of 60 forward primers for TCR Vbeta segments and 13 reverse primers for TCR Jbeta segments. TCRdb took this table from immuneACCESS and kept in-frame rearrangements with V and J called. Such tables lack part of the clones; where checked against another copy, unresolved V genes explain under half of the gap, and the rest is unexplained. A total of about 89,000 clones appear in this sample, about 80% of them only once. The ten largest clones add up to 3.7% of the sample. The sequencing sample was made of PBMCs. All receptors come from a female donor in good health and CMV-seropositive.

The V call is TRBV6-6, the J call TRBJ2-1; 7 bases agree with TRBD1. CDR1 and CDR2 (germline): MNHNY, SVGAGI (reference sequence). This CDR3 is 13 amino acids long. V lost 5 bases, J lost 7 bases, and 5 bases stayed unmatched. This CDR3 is CASSRTGANEQFF. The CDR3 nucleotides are TGTGCCAGCAGTCGTACAGGGGCTAATGAGCAGTTCTTC.

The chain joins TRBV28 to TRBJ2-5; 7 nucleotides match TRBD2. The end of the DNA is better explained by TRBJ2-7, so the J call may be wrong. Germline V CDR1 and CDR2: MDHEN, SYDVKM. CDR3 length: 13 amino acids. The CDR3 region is CASSLTGGYEQYF. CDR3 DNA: TGTGCCAGCAGTTTAACGGGAGGCTACGAGCAGTACTTC.

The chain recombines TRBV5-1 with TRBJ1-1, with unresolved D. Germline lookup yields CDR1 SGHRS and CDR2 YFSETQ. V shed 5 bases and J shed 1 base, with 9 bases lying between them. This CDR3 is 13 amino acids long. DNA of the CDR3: TGCGCCAGCAGTGAGGGTACGAACACTGAAGCTTTCTTT. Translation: CASSEGTNTEAFF.

The DNA for the CDR3 is TGCGCCAGCAGTGATGAGGTGGGACAAAAAGAGACCCAGTACTTC. Translation gives CASSDEVGQKETQYF. The chain combines TRBV10-2 with TRBJ2-5, with D possibly matching TRBD1 (6 bases). V was pared by 3 bases and J by 3 bases, with 14 bases between. Germline V gene lookup returns CDR1 WSHSY and CDR2 SAAADI. The CDR3 sequence is 15 residues long.

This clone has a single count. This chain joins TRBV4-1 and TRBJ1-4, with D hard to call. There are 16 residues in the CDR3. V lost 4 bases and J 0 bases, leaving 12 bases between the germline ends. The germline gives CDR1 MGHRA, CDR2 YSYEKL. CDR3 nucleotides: TGCGCCAGCAGCCTTTCGGGGAGTGCAACTAATGAAAAACTGTTTTTT. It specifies CASSLSGSATNEKLFF.

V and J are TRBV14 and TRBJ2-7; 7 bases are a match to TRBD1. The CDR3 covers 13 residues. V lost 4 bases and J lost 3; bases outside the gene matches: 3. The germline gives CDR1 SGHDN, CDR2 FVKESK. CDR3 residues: CASSPNRGYEQYF. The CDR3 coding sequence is TGTGCCAGCAGCCCGAACAGGGGCTACGAGCAGTACTTC.

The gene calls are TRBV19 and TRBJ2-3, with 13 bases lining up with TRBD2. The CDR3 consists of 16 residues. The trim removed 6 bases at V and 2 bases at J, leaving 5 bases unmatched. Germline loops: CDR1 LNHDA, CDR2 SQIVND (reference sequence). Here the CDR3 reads CASSPGTSGNTDTQYF. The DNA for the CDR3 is TGTGCCAGTAGCCCTGGGACTAGCGGGAACACAGATACGCAGTATTTT.

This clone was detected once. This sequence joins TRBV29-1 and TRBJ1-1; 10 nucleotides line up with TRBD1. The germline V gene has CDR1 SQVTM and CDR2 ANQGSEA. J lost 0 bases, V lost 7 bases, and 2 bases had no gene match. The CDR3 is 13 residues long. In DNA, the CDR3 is TGCAGCGGGGACAGGGGACTGAACACTGAAGCTTTCTTT. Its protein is CSGDRGLNTEAFF.

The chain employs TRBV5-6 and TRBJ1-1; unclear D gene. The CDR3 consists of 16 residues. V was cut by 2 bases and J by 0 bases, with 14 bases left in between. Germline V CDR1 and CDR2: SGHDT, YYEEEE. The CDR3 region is CASSFVWTEMNTEAFF. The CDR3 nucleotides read TGTGCCAGCAGCTTTGTGTGGACTGAGATGAACACTGAAGCTTTCTTT.

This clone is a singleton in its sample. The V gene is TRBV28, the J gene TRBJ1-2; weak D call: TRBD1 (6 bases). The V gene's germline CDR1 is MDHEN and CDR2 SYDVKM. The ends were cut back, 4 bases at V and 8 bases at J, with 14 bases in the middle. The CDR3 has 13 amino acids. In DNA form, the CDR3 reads TGTGCCAGCAGTTCTTACAGGGAAATCGGCTACACCTTC. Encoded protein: CASSSYREIGYTF.

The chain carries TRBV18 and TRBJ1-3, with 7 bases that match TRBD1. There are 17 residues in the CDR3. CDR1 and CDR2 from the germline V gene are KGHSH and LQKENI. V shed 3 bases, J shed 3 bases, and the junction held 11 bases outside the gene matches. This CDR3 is CASSPRDRVKSGNTIYF. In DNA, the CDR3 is TGTGCCAGCTCACCCCGGGACAGAGTAAAGAGTGGAAACACCATATATTTT.

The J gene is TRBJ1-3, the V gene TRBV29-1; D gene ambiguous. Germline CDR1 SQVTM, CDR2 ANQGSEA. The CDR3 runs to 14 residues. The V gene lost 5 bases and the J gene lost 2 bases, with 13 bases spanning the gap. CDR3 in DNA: TGCAGCGTTCTGCATCTTGGAGCTGGAAACACCATATATTTT. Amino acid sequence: CSVLHLGAGNTIYF.

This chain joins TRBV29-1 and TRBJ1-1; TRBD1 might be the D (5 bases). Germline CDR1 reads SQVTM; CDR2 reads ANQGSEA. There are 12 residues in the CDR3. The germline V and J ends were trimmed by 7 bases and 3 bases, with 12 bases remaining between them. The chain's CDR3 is CSASRAHTEAFF. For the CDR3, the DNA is TGCAGCGCCTCCAGGGCCCACACTGAAGCTTTCTTT.

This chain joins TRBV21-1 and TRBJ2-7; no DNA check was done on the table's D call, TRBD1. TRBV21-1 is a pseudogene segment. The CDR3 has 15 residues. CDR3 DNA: TGTGCCAGCAGCAAGGGTCTGGGACAGGGCTACGAGCAGTACTTC. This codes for CASSKGLGQGYEQYF.

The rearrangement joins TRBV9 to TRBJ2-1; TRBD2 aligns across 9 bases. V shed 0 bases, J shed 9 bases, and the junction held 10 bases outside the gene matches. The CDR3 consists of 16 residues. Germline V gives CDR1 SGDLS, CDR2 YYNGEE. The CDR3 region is CASSVAVGGGATEQFF. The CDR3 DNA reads TGTGCCAGCAGCGTAGCGGTGGGCGGGGGGGCCACTGAGCAGTTCTTC.

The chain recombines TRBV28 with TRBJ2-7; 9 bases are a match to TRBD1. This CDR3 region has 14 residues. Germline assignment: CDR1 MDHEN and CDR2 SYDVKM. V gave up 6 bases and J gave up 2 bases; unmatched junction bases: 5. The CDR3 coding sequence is TGTGCCAGCAGAAGGGACAGGGTAGCCTACGAGCAGTACTTC. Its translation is CASRRDRVAYEQYF.

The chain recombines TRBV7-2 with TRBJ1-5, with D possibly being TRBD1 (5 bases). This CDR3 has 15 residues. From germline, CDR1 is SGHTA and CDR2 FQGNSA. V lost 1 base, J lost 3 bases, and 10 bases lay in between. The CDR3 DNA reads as TGTGCCAGCAGCTTAGTGGGGGGTCCCAATCAGCCCCAGCATTTT. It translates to CASSLVGGPNQPQHF.

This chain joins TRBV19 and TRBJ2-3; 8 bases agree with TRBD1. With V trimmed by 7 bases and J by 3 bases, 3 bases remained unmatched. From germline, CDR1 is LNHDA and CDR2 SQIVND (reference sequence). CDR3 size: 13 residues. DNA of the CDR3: TGTGCCAGTACTGACAGGGGAACAGATACGCAGTATTTT. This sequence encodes CASTDRGTDTQYF.

This CDR3 reads CASSEDRRDNQPQHF. CDR3 coding DNA: TGTGCCAGCAGTGAAGACAGGAGAGACAATCAGCCCCAGCATTTT. The chain recombines TRBV6-1 with TRBJ1-5; D is perhaps TRBD1 (5 bases). CDR3 size: 15 residues. The V end was cut by 1 base, the J end by 3 bases, with 10 bases between. Germline CDR1 reads MNHNS; CDR2 reads SASEGT.

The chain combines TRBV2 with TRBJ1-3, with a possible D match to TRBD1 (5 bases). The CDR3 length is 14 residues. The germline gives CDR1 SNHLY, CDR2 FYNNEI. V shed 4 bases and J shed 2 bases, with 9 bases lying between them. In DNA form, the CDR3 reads TGTGCCAGCAGTGTACTGACAGCTGGAAACACCATATATTTT. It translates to CASSVLTAGNTIYF.

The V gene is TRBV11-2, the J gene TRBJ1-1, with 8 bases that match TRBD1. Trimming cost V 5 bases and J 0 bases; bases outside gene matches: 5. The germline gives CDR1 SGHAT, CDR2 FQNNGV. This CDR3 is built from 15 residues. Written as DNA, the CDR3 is TGTGCCAGCAGCCCCGGACAGGGATTGAACACTGAAGCTTTCTTT. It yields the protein CASSPGQGLNTEAFF.

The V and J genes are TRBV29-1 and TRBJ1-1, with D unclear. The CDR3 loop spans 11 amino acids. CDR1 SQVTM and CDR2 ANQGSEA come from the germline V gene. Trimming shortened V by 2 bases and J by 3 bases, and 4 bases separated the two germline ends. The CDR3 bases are TGCAGCGTTGAAACGGACACTGAAGCTTTCTTT. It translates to CSVETDTEAFF. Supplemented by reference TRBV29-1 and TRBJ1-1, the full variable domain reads SAVISQKPSRDICQRGTSLTIQCQVDSQVTMMFWYRQQPGQSLTLIATANQGSEATYESGFVIDKFPISRPNLTFSTLTVSNMSPEDSSIYLCSVETDTEAFFGQGTRLTVV.

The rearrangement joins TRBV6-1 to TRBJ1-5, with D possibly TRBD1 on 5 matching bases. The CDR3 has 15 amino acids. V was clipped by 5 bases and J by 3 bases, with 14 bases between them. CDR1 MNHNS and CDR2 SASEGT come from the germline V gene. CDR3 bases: TGTGCCAGCAGTCCAAGCCCAGGGCTCAATCAGCCCCAGCATTTT. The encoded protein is CASSPSPGLNQPQHF.

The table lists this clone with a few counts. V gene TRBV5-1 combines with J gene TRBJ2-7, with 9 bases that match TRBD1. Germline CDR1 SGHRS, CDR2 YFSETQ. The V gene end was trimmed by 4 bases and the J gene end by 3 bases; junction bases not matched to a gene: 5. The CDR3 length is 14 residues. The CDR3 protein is CASSPWTGDYEQYF. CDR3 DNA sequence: TGCGCCAGCAGCCCCTGGACAGGGGACTACGAGCAGTACTTC.

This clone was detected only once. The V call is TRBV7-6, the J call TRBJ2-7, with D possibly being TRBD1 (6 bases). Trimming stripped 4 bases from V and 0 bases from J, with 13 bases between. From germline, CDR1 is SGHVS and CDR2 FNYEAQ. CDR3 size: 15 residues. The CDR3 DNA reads TGTGCCAGCAGCTCAGAGACAGGTCCCTCCTACGAGCAGTACTTC. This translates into CASSSETGPSYEQYF. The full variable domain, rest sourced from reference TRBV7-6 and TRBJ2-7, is GAGVSQSPRYKVTKRGQDVALRCDPISGHVSLYWYRQALGQGPEFLTYFNYEAQQDKSGLPNDRFSAERPEGSISTLTIQRTEQRDSAMYRCASSSETGPSYEQYFGPGTRLTVT.

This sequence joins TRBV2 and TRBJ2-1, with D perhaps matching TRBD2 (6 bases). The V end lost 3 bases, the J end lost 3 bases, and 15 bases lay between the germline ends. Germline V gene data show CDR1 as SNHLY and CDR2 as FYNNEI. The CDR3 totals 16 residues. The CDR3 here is CASSDFGGTLYNEQFF. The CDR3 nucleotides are TGTGCCAGCAGTGACTTCGGGGGAACCCTCTACAATGAGCAGTTCTTC. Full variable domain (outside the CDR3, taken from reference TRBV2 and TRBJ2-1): EPEVTQTPSHQVTQMGQEVILRCVPISNHLYFYWYRQILGQKVEFLVSFYNNEISEKSEIFDDQFSVERPDGSNFTLKIRSTKLEDSAMYFCASSDFGGTLYNEQFFGPGTRLTVL.

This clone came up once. The DNA for the CDR3 is TGCGCCAGCAGTGAGTTAGTAGCGGAGAACACCGGGGAGCTGTTTTTT. Protein product: CASSELVAENTGELFF. The chain employs TRBV10-1 and TRBJ2-2; tentatively, D is TRBD2 (6 bases). CDR1 and CDR2 (germline): WNHNN, SYGVQD (reference sequence). Trimming stripped 1 base from V and 1 base from J, with 10 bases between. The length of the CDR3 is 16 residues.

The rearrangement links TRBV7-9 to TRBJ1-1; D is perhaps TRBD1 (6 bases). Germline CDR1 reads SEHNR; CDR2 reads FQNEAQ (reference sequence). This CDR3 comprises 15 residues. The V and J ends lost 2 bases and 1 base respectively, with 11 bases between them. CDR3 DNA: TGTGCCAGCAGCTTATGGGGGACACCGAACACTGAAGCTTTCTTT. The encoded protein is CASSLWGTPNTEAFF.

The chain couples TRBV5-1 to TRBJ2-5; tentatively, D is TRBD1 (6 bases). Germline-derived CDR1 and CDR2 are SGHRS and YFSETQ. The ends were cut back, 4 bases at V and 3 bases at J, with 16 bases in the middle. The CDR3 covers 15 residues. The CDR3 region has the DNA TGCGCCAGCAGCCCCGGAGGACAGACAAAAGAGACCCAGTACTTC. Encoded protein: CASSPGGQTKETQYF.